The clone carrying this T cell receptor beta chain has a single count. With random hexamers, roughly 0.45 to 1 ug RNA was reverse transcribed. Via MiXCR, TCRdb re-called the immunoSEQ multiplex PCR reads, giving one row per CDR3 protein. The repertoire includes about 300,000 distinct CDR3 sequences, approximately 90% of them detected once, and approximately 0.065% sits in the top ten. V lost 4 bases and J 0 bases, leaving 16 bases between the germline ends. Germline V gene data show CDR1 as LNHDA and CDR2 as SQIVND (reference sequence). The CDR3 has 16 amino acids. This sample was included in a study of CD8 T cells in Susac syndrome.

V is TRBV19 and J is TRBJ2-7; weak D call: TRBD2 (6 bases). The TCR comes from a human donor with multiple sclerosis. Sequencing used CD4+ T cells from PBMCs. The chain's CDR3 is CASSKGTPQSSYEQYF. The CDR3, as DNA: TGTGCCAGTAGTAAGGGGACTCCCCAATCCTCCTACGAGCAGTACTTC.